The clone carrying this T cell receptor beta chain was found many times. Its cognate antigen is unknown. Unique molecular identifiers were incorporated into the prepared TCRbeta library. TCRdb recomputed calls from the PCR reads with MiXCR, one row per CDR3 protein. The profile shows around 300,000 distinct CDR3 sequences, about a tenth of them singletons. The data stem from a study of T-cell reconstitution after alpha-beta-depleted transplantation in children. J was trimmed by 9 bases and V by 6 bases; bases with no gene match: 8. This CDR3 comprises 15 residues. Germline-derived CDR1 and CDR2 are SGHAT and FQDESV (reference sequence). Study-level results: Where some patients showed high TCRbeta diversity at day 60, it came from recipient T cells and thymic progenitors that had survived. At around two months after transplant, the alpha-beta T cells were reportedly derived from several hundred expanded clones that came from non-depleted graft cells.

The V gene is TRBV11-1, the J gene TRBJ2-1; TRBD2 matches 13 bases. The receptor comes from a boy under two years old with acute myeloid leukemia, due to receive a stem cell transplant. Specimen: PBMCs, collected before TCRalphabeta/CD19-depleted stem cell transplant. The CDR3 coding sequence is TGTGCCAGCAGTTCCGGACTAGCGGGAGTTATTGAGCAGTTCTTC. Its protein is CASSSGLAGVIEQFF.